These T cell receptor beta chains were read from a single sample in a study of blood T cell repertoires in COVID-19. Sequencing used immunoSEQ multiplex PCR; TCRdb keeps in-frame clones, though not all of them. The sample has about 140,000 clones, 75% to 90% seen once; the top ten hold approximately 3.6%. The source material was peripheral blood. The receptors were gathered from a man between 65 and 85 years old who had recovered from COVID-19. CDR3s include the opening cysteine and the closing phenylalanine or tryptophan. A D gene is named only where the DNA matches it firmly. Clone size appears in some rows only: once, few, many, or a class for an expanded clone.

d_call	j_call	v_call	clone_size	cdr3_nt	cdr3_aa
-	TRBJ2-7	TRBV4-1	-	TGCGCCAGCAGCCCAGATGCGGGATCCTCCTACGAGCAGTACTTC	CASSPDAGSSYEQYF
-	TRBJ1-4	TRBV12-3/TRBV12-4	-	TGTGCCAGCAGCCGTCGCACGGGTGAAAAACTGTTTTTT	CASSRRTGEKLFF
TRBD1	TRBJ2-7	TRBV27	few	TGTGCCAGCGGATCCAGGGGGAGAGTCGCCTACGAGCAGTACTTC	CASGSRGRVAYEQYF
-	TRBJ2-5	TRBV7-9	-	TGTGCCAGCACAAGCGCAGCAGAGACCCAGTACTTC	CASTSAAETQYF
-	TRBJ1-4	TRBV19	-	TGTGCCAGTAGTTCTGGGAGGGAACGAGAAAAACTGTTTTTT	CASSSGREREKLFF
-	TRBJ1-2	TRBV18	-	TGTGCCAGCTCACCAGGCAGAACTAACTATGGCTACACCTTC	CASSPGRTNYGYTF
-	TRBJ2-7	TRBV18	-	TGTGCCAGCTCACAATACAGGGCTCCCGAGCAGTACTTC	CASSQYRAPEQYF
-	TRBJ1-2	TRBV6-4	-	TGTGCCAGCAGTGACTCGGGAGGGGAGGGAAGTGGCTACACCTTC	CASSDSGGEGSGYTF
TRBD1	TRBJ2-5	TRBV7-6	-	TGTGCCAGCAGCCATGGACAGGACGAAACGGAGACCCAGTACTTC	CASSHGQDETETQYF
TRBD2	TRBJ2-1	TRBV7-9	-	TGTGCCAGCAGCTTAAAGGCCCGACTAGCGGGAAGGGGCAATGAGCAGTTCTTC	CASSLKARLAGRGNEQFF
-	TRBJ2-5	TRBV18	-	TGTGCCAGCTCACCACGGGACAGGGAGACGACCGGGACTAGTATCGAGACCCAGTACTTC	CASSPRDRETTGTSIETQYF
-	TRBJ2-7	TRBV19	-	TGTGCCAGTAGTGCCTATTCCGGGGGGCTAGCCTACGAGCAGTACTTC	CASSAYSGGLAYEQYF
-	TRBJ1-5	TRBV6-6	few	TGTGCCAGCAGTTCCCCGGGAAATAGCAATCAGCCCCAGCATTTT	CASSSPGNSNQPQHF
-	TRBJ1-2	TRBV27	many	TGTGCCAGCAGTTCTACAGGGACATATGGCTACACCTTC	CASSSTGTYGYTF
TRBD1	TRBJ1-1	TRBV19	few	TGTGCCAGTAGTATAGAGGGGACAGGGAAAGCTTTCTTT	CASSIEGTGKAFF
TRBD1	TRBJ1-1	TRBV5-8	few	TGTGCCAGCAGCCAAGACAGGGAGGACACTGAAGCTTTCTTT	CASSQDREDTEAFF